A single sample gave rise to the 21 T cell receptor beta chains below, sequenced in a study of T-cell reconstitution after alpha-beta-depleted transplantation in children. TCRbeta library preparation incorporated unique molecular identifiers. One entry per CDR3 protein results from TCRdb running MiXCR on the PCR reads. Among around 600,000 distinct CDR3 sequences, roughly a tenth were seen once, and the ten largest hold about 4.3%. The sample in question was PBMCs from the stem cell graft donor, obtained from the stem cell graft. These receptors were obtained from a human donor who donated a stem cell graft to a child with acute myeloid leukemia.

The CDR3 protein is CASSHTTSPNTGELFF. DNA for the CDR3: TGTGCCAGCAGCCATACGACCAGCCCGAACACCGGGGAGCTGTTTTTT. The chain has TRBV3-1 and TRBJ2-2; D not certain. Germline values: CDR1 LGHDT, CDR2 YNNKEL (reference sequence). This CDR3 region has 16 residues. Trimming shortened V by 3 bases and J by 0 bases, and 11 bases separated the two germline ends.

The rearrangement links TRBV5-1 to TRBJ2-3, with a possible D match to TRBD1 (5 bases). The V end was cut by 10 bases, the J end by 4 bases, with 19 bases between. CDR3 length: 14 residues. Germline V gene lookup returns CDR1 SGHRS and CDR2 YFSETQ. CDR3 amino acids: CASRFTKGSDTQYF. CDR3 nucleotides: TGCGCCTCCAGATTCACCAAGGGGTCAGATACGCAGTATTTT.

In nucleotides, the CDR3 is TGCAGTGCTATTAAACCCCCCTTGGAGACCCAGTACTTC. This sequence encodes CSAIKPPLETQYF. The chain links TRBV20-1 to TRBJ2-5; no clear D. CDR1 is DFQATT, CDR2 SNEGSKA, per germline (reference sequence). V was shortened by 4 bases and J by 5 bases, with 14 bases between the two germline ends. The CDR3 sequence is 13 residues long.

The V and J genes are TRBV30 and TRBJ2-7; D is possibly TRBD1 (7 bases). The CDR3 spans 13 residues. V lost 7 bases to trimming and J lost 2 bases, with 15 bases between them. In germline, CDR1 is GTSNPN, CDR2 SVGIG (reference sequence). The CDR3 coding sequence is TGTGCCTTCCGGGGGCAGGGGGCCTACGAGCAGTACTTC. Protein sequence: CAFRGQGAYEQYF.

This clonotype was counted once. This may be a read error: a much more frequent sequence differs by one nucleotide. The chain recombines TRBV6-4 with TRBJ2-3; the D is unclear. The ends were cut back, 3 bases at V and 2 bases at J, with 12 bases in the middle. CDR3 length: 15 residues. Germline V gives CDR1 MRHNA, CDR2 SNTAGT. Written as DNA, the CDR3 is TGTGCCAGCAGTGAAGTAGCCAGCCTCACAGATACGCAGTATTTT. Its translation: CASSEVASLTDTQYF.

This clonotype was observed a handful of times. The rearrangement links TRBV20-1 to TRBJ1-2, with 8 bases identical to TRBD1. Germline loops: CDR1 DFQATT, CDR2 SNEGSKA (reference sequence). The V and J ends lost 3 bases and 5 bases, in that order; junction bases with no gene match: 11. The CDR3 consists of 15 residues. The CDR3 region is CSASGQGEFRYGYTF. CDR3 sequence (DNA): TGCAGTGCTAGTGGACAGGGCGAATTTAGATATGGCTACACCTTC.

This clonotype was seen a few times. The chain links TRBV12-5 to TRBJ1-1, with no clear D. The V gene's germline CDR1 is LGHNT and CDR2 FRNRAP. Trimming removed 1 base from V and 5 bases from J, with 8 bases in between. The CDR3 loop spans 13 amino acids. The CDR3 region is CASGLEGWTEAFF. The CDR3 nucleotides are TGTGCTAGTGGTTTGGAGGGTTGGACTGAAGCTTTCTTT. Using reference TRBV12-5 and TRBJ1-1 for the parts outside the CDR3, the full variable domain is DARVTQTPRHKVTEMGQEVTMRCQPILGHNTVFWYRQTMMQGLELLAYFRNRAPLDDSGMPKDRFSAEMPDATLATLKIQPSEPRDSAVYFCASGLEGWTEAFFGQGTRLTVV.

The J gene is TRBJ2-1, the V gene TRBV7-2; 13 bases align to TRBD2. This CDR3 has 16 residues. The germline V gene encodes CDR1 SGHTA and CDR2 FQGNSA. With V trimmed by 5 bases and J by 6 bases, 7 bases remained unmatched. The DNA of the CDR3 is TGTGCCAGCAGCCTACCGGGACTAGCGGGGTCCAATGAGCAGTTCTTC. Translated, it gives CASSLPGLAGSNEQFF.

This clonotype was seen at least ten times. The chain is built from TRBV28 and TRBJ2-3, with D uncertain. Trimming removed 7 bases from V and 2 bases from J, with 7 bases in between. The germline V gene encodes CDR1 MDHEN and CDR2 SYDVKM. This CDR3 is built from 12 residues. The CDR3 DNA follows: TGTGCCAGCAAAAGAAACACAGATACGCAGTATTTT. Translation gives CASKRNTDTQYF.

The CDR3 region is CSTHLPRDDPYEQYF. CDR3 in DNA: TGCAGTACGCACCTCCCCAGGGACGACCCCTACGAGCAGTACTTC. The chain recombines TRBV20-1 with TRBJ2-7; tentatively, D is TRBD1 or TRBD2 (5 bases each). The V end was cut by 8 bases, the J end by 2 bases, with 22 bases between. CDR1 and CDR2 from the germline V gene are DFQATT and SNEGSKA (reference sequence). The CDR3 has 15 amino acids.

This clonotype was seen repeatedly, ten times or more. The CDR3 sequence is CSAAPPGRAWEQYF. CDR3 nucleotide sequence: TGCAGTGCTGCCCCTCCCGGGAGGGCCTGGGAGCAGTACTTC. The V and J genes are TRBV20-1 and TRBJ2-7, with 8 bases fitting TRBD2. Germline-derived CDR1 and CDR2 are DFQATT and SNEGSKA (reference sequence). This CDR3 contains 14 residues. V was pared by 5 bases and J by 7 bases, with 13 bases of the junction left unmatched.

This clonotype was counted at least ten times. This chain joins TRBV20-1 and TRBJ1-5, with 7 bases aligning to TRBD1. This CDR3 region has 14 residues. V trimming: 4 bases; J trimming: 4 bases; junction bases outside the gene matches: 7. Germline V gene sequence: CDR1 DFQATT, CDR2 SNEGSKA (reference sequence). CDR3 sequence: CSANPGQENQPQHF. The CDR3 DNA is TGCAGTGCTAACCCTGGACAGGAGAATCAGCCCCAGCATTTT.

The genes are TRBV5-1 and TRBJ2-3, with TRBD2 identical over 7 bases. Trimming removed 4 bases from V and 6 bases from J; junction bases left unmatched: 5. The germline gives CDR1 SGHRS, CDR2 YFSETQ. The CDR3 length is 13 residues. In DNA, the CDR3 is TGCGCCAGCAGCGGACTAGTTCCGGATACGCAGTATTTT. Amino acids: CASSGLVPDTQYF.

The genes are TRBV5-1 and TRBJ2-3; D perhaps matches TRBD1 (6 bases). The CDR3 runs 15 residues. Trimming cost V 0 bases and J 5 bases, with 13 bases left between them. Germline values: CDR1 SGHRS, CDR2 YFSETQ. The CDR3 loop is CASSLVPGVEDTQYF. The CDR3 coding sequence is TGCGCCAGCAGCTTGGTGCCAGGGGTGGAAGATACGCAGTATTTT.

V is TRBV5-1 and J is TRBJ2-3, with a possible D match to TRBD1 (6 bases). The length of the CDR3 is 15 residues. V lost 2 bases to trimming and J lost 3 bases, with 13 bases between them. Germline loops: CDR1 SGHRS, CDR2 YFSETQ. CDR3 nucleotides: TGCGCCAGCAGCTTAGAGGGACAAAGAACAGATACGCAGTATTTT. Residues: CASSLEGQRTDTQYF.

This clonotype came up a few times. This sequence joins TRBV6-1 and TRBJ2-6; D is unclear. CDR1 is MNHNS and CDR2 is SASEGT in the germline V gene. Trimming cost V 5 bases and J 0 bases, with 14 bases left between them. The CDR3 has 17 residues. Here the CDR3 reads CASSRGGGSSGANVLTF. The CDR3 nucleotides are TGTGCCAGCAGTAGAGGCGGCGGAAGCTCTGGGGCCAACGTCCTGACTTTC.

This clonotype has at least ten counts. CDR3 amino acids: CASSLLLQGYEQYF. In DNA, the CDR3 is TGTGCCAGCAGTTTATTGTTACAGGGGTACGAGCAGTACTTC. This chain uses TRBV28 with TRBJ2-7; 7 bases fit TRBD1. The length of the CDR3 is 14 residues. V dropped 1 base and J dropped 4; count of bases not matched to a gene: 4. Germline V gives CDR1 MDHEN, CDR2 SYDVKM.

This clonotype occurred many times. This chain connects TRBV29-1 to TRBJ2-1, with TRBD1 identical over 8 bases. The ends lost 3 bases at V and 6 bases at J; junction bases unmatched: 10. Germline lookup yields CDR1 SQVTM and CDR2 ANQGSEA. The CDR3 runs to 15 residues. The CDR3, as DNA: TGCAGCGTTGAGGGATACGGACAGGGACTCAATGAGCAGTTCTTC. Translating it yields CSVEGYGQGLNEQFF.

Ten or more counts support this clonotype. The chain uses TRBV5-1 and TRBJ2-7; a weak D match, TRBD2 (6 bases). The germline V gene encodes CDR1 SGHRS and CDR2 YFSETQ. The CDR3 is made up of 15 amino acids. The ends were cut back, 0 bases at V and 0 bases at J, with 10 bases in the middle. Here the CDR3 DNA reads TGCGCCAGCAGCTTGGTCGGGGGAGGCTCCTACGAGCAGTACTTC. It specifies CASSLVGGGSYEQYF.

The CDR3 nucleotides read TGTGCCAGTAGTATAGGACGCAGGGACCAGCCCCAGCATTTT. Translating it yields CASSIGRRDQPQHF. This chain links TRBV19 with TRBJ1-5; D might be TRBD1 (5 bases). The CDR3 length is 14 residues. Germline V gives CDR1 LNHDA, CDR2 SQIVND (reference sequence). Trimming left V 1 base short and J 7 bases short, with 11 bases between. The full variable domain, rest sourced from reference TRBV19 and TRBJ1-5, is DGGITQSPKYLFRKEGQNVTLSCEQNLNHDAMYWYRQDPGQGLRLIYYSQIVNDFQKGDIAEGYSVSREKKESFPLTVTSAQKNPTAFYLCASSIGRRDQPQHFGDGTRLSIL.

Only a few counts were recorded for this clonotype. The rearrangement links TRBV6-1 to TRBJ2-5; D possibly uses TRBD1 or TRBD2 (6 bases each). Germline V gives CDR1 MNHNS, CDR2 SASEGT. Trimming stripped 7 bases from V and 1 base from J, with 25 bases between. There are 18 residues in the CDR3. The CDR3 DNA sequence: TGTGCCAGCAACCCCGACGGGGGCGGGCTGTATTTCCAAGAGACCCAGTACTTC. This gives the protein CASNPDGGGLYFQETQYF.